The rows below give T cell receptor beta chains drawn from one sample of a study of T cells in Graves' hyperthyroidism and ophthalmopathy. TCRdb re-called the multiplex PCR reads with MiXCR, one entry per CDR3 protein. This repertoire shows a few hundred thousand distinct CDR3 sequences, under 20% found once; its top ten account for 35% to 50%. The material sequenced was blood. The receptors stem from a man between 18 and 29 years old with Graves' ophthalmopathy. The CDR3 runs from the conserved cysteine through the conserved F or W. The D gene is left open where the match is weak. Where a row states a size, it is once, few, many or the class of an expanded clone; other rows omit it.

V: TRBV14; size: many; D: -; J: TRBJ1-1; DNA: TGTGCCAGCAGCTTACTGGGCGGGGGAAACACTGAAGCTTTCTTT; CDR3: CASSLLGGGNTEAFF
V: TRBV7-9; size: many; D: -; J: TRBJ2-2; DNA: TGTGCCAGCAGCCCCTCCGACAGGTTGAACACCGGGGAGCTGTTTTTT; CDR3: CASSPSDRLNTGELFF
V: TRBV3-1; size: many; D: -; J: TRBJ1-3; DNA: TGTGCCAGCAGCCAAGCGAGGCAGCTCTCTGGAAACACCATATATTTT; CDR3: CASSQARQLSGNTIYF
V: TRBV12-3/TRBV12-4; size: many; D: -; J: TRBJ1-5; DNA: TGTGCCAGCAGTTTATCTGGGCCTCGAAACCAGCCCCAGCATTTT; CDR3: CASSLSGPRNQPQHF
V: TRBV6-1; size: few; D: -; J: TRBJ2-4; DNA: TGTGCCAGCGGATCAGGGGATCGGAACATTCAGTACTTC; CDR3: CASGSGDRNIQYF
V: TRBV6-2/TRBV6-3; size: few; D: -; J: TRBJ1-2; DNA: TGTGCCAGCAGTTACCCAATTAGGAGTTTTGGTGGCTACACCTTC; CDR3: CASSYPIRSFGGYTF
V: TRBV14; size: -; D: -; J: TRBJ1-1; DNA: TGTGCCAGCAGCCAAGGGGGGACGGTGGGCACTGAAGCTTTCTTT; CDR3: CASSQGGTVGTEAFF
V: TRBV27; size: many; D: TRBD1; J: TRBJ1-1; DNA: TGTGCCAGCAGTCCAATACAGGGGGCGAACACTGAAGCTTTCTTT; CDR3: CASSPIQGANTEAFF
V: TRBV19; size: -; D: TRBD2; J: TRBJ2-7; DNA: TGTGCCAGTAGCTACAAACCGGGACTAGACTACGAGCAGTACTTC; CDR3: CASSYKPGLDYEQYF
V: TRBV7-6; size: many; D: -; J: TRBJ2-3; DNA: TGTGCCAGCAGCTTAGAGTTGGGCACAGATACGCAGTATTTT; CDR3: CASSLELGTDTQYF
V: TRBV14; size: many; D: -; J: TRBJ1-2; DNA: TGTGCCAGCAGCCAATTTCGACAGGATCGCTATGGCTACACCTTC; CDR3: CASSQFRQDRYGYTF
V: TRBV6-2/TRBV6-3; size: many; D: TRBD2; J: TRBJ2-3; DNA: TGTGCCAGCAAGGTGGGACTAGCCACCACAGATACGCAGTATTTT; CDR3: CASKVGLATTDTQYF
V: TRBV3-1; size: many; D: -; J: TRBJ2-5; DNA: TGTGCCAGCAGCCAATCCTCCGGGACCCAGTACTTC; CDR3: CASSQSSGTQYF
V: TRBV4-2; size: -; D: -; J: TRBJ1-5; DNA: TGTGCCAGCAGCCAAGATTCTTTACGTAACAATCAGCCCCAGCATTTT; CDR3: CASSQDSLRNNQPQHF
V: TRBV3-1; size: many; D: -; J: TRBJ1-3; DNA: TGTGCCAGCAGCCGGGGGGCTGGAAACACCATATATTTT; CDR3: CASSRGAGNTIYF
V: TRBV9; size: -; D: -; J: TRBJ1-1; DNA: TGTGCCAGCAGCGCCGAGGGGATGAACACTGAAGCTTTCTTT; CDR3: CASSAEGMNTEAFF
V: TRBV6-2/TRBV6-3; size: many; D: TRBD2; J: TRBJ2-1; DNA: TGTGCGGCAAGAGACGGGGGGGGCCGGAATGAGCAGTTCTTC; CDR3: CAARDGGGRNEQFF
V: TRBV12-3/TRBV12-4; size: -; D: -; J: TRBJ1-2; DNA: TGTGCCAGCAGCACCTGGGGGGAATATGGCTACACCTTC; CDR3: CASSTWGEYGYTF
V: TRBV6-4; size: -; D: TRBD1; J: TRBJ1-5; DNA: TGTGCCAGCAGTCCCCACCCGATCGACAGGGACGGGGATAGCAATCAGCCCCAGCATTTT; CDR3: CASSPHPIDRDGDSNQPQHF
V: TRBV12-3/TRBV12-4; size: many; D: TRBD2; J: TRBJ2-5; DNA: TGTGCCAGCGGTCGGCTAGCGGGGGATCAAGAGACCCAGTACTTC; CDR3: CASGRLAGDQETQYF
V: TRBV6-1; size: many; D: -; J: TRBJ1-4; DNA: TGTGCCAGCAGTGAGGATAGGGAAAAACTGTTTTTT; CDR3: CASSEDREKLFF
V: TRBV5-1; size: many; D: -; J: TRBJ2-2; DNA: TGCGCCAGCAGCTTGGTGGAAGGGTATCACACCGGGGAGCTGTTTTTT; CDR3: CASSLVEGYHTGELFF
V: TRBV5-4; size: few; D: TRBD1; J: TRBJ1-5; DNA: TGTGCCAGCAGCGCCGGGACAGGGGAACAGCCCCAGCATTTT; CDR3: CASSAGTGEQPQHF
V: TRBV6-4; size: -; D: -; J: TRBJ2-6; DNA: TGTGCCAGCAGTGACTCAGGCTCTGGGGCCAACGTCCTGACTTTC; CDR3: CASSDSGSGANVLTF
V: TRBV6-1; size: few; D: TRBD1; J: TRBJ2-3; DNA: TGTGCCAGCAGACCCGGACAGGGCTCGTTCACAGATACGCAGTATTTT; CDR3: CASRPGQGSFTDTQYF
V: TRBV18; size: -; D: -; J: TRBJ1-5; DNA: TGTGCCAGCTCAACGGACCGGGAAGGACAGCCCCAGCATTTT; CDR3: CASSTDREGQPQHF
V: TRBV7-9; size: -; D: TRBD2; J: TRBJ2-1; DNA: TGTGCCAGCAGCTTAACTAGCGGGAGGGCCGCGGAGCAGTTCTTC; CDR3: CASSLTSGRAAEQFF
V: TRBV11-2; size: many; D: -; J: TRBJ2-1; DNA: TGTGCCAGCAGCTTAGGGGCTTACTTCGAGCAGTTCTTC; CDR3: CASSLGAYFEQFF
V: TRBV12-3/TRBV12-4; size: many; D: -; J: TRBJ1-3; DNA: TGTGCCAGCAGAACGGGACAAGCAACCTCTGGAAACACCATATATTTT; CDR3: CASRTGQATSGNTIYF
V: TRBV9; size: many; D: -; J: TRBJ1-1; DNA: TGTGCCAGCAGCGTAGGGGGGGGGGAGAACACTGAAGCTTTCTTT; CDR3: CASSVGGGENTEAFF
V: TRBV5-6; size: -; D: TRBD1; J: TRBJ1-6; DNA: TGTGCCAGCAGCTTGAACAGGGGAGACTCACCCCTCCACTTT; CDR3: CASSLNRGDSPLHF
V: TRBV9; size: many; D: TRBD2; J: TRBJ2-2; DNA: TGTGCCAGCAGCGCTAGCGGGGGGAACACCGGGGAGCTGTTTTTT; CDR3: CASSASGGNTGELFF
V: TRBV9; size: -; D: -; J: TRBJ2-3; DNA: TGTGCCAGCAGCCCCCGACAGGGCACAGATACGCAGTATTTT; CDR3: CASSPRQGTDTQYF
V: TRBV3-1; size: -; D: TRBD2; J: TRBJ2-1; DNA: TGTGCCAGCAGCCACGGTGGGACTAGCGGGGGGTGGGACAATGAGCAGTTCTTC; CDR3: CASSHGGTSGGWDNEQFF
V: TRBV3-1; size: -; D: -; J: TRBJ1-1; DNA: TGTGCCAGCAGAAGAAAAACAGGTGGGAACACTGAAGCTTTCTTT; CDR3: CASRRKTGGNTEAFF
V: TRBV11-2; size: many; D: -; J: TRBJ2-1; DNA: TGTGCCAGCAGCTTAGGAGGTGAGCGGTTCTTC; CDR3: CASSLGGERFF
V: TRBV5-1; size: -; D: -; J: TRBJ2-6; DNA: TGCGCCAGCAGCTTGGCCGGGGCCTCCTCTGGGGCCAACGTCCTGACTTTC; CDR3: CASSLAGASSGANVLTF
V: TRBV6-5; size: few; D: -; J: TRBJ1-1; DNA: TGTGCCAGCAGTTATGGGCAGGGGAACACTGAAGCTTTCTTT; CDR3: CASSYGQGNTEAFF
V: TRBV20-1; size: few; D: -; J: TRBJ1-4; DNA: TGCAGTGCTATCCGACGGTCTAATGAAAAACTGTTTTTT; CDR3: CSAIRRSNEKLFF
V: TRBV10-2; size: few; D: -; J: TRBJ2-3; DNA: TGCGCCAGCAGTGACCCCCGGGCGAGCACAGATACGCAGTATTTT; CDR3: CASSDPRASTDTQYF
V: TRBV12-3/TRBV12-4; size: many; D: -; J: TRBJ1-1; DNA: TGTGCCAGCAGTCCCGGGATCCAAATCAATAAAGCTTTCTTT; CDR3: CASSPGIQINKAFF
V: TRBV11-2; size: many; D: -; J: TRBJ2-3; DNA: TGTGCCAGCAGCTTAGGCAGGGAGTTCCGCACAGATACGCAGTATTTT; CDR3: CASSLGREFRTDTQYF
V: TRBV5-1; size: -; D: -; J: TRBJ1-5; DNA: TGCGCCAGCAGCTTGGTATCAGGGGGCAATCAGCCCCAGCATTTT; CDR3: CASSLVSGGNQPQHF
V: TRBV20-1; size: -; D: TRBD1; J: TRBJ2-6; DNA: TGCAGTGCTAGAGGGGGGGACAGGGCCCTCCCTGGGGCCAACGTCCTGACTTTC; CDR3: CSARGGDRALPGANVLTF
V: TRBV20-1; size: many; D: TRBD1; J: TRBJ1-1; DNA: TGCAGTGCTAGGGGAAGCAGGGGGGCTGAAGCTTTCTTT; CDR3: CSARGSRGAEAFF